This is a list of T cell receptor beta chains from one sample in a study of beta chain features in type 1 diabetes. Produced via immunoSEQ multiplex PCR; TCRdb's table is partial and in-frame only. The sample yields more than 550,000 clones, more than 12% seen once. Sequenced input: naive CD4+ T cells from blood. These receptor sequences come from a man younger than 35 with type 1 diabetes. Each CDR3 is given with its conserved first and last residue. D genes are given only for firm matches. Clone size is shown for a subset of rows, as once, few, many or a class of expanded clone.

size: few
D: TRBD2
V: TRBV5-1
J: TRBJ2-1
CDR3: CASSLGGSSYNEQFF
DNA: TGCGCCAGCAGCTTGGGCGGGAGTTCCTACAATGAGCAGTTCTTC

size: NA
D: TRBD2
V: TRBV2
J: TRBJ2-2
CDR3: CAGRLAGYTGELFF
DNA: TGTGCCGGTAGACTAGCGGGCTACACCGGGGAGCTGTTTTTT

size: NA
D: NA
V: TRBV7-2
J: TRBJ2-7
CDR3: CASSLQVAYEQYF
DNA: TGTGCCAGCAGTCTACAGGTTGCCTACGAGCAGTACTTC

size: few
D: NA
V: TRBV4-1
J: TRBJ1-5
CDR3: CASSQDTTRADNQPQHF
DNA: TGCGCCAGCAGCCAAGATACCACTCGGGCGGATAATCAGCCCCAGCATTTT

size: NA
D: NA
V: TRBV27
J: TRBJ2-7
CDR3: CASSLSGGSGEQYF
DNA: TGTGCCAGCAGTTTAAGTGGGGGGAGTGGCGAGCAGTACTTC

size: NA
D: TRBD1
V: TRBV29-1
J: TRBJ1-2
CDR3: CSVTGQGMGYTF
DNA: TGCAGCGTAACGGGACAGGGGATGGGCTACACCTTC

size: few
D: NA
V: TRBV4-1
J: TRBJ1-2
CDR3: CASSQDPTTAGYTF
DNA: TGCGCCAGCAGCCAAGATCCCACAACCGCGGGCTACACCTTC

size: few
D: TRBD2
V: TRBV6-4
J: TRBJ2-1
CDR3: CASSRTSGRYNEQFF
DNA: TGTGCCAGCAGTCGGACTAGCGGGAGATACAATGAGCAGTTCTTC

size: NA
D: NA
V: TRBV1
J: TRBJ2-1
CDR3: CTSSQPGEGLAGGNTNEQFF
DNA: TGCACCAGCAGCCAACCGGGGGAGGGACTAGCGGGAGGGAACACCAATGAGCAGTTCTTC

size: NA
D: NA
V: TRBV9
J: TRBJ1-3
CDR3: CASSVLSSGNTIYF
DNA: TGTGCCAGCAGCGTACTGAGCTCTGGAAACACCATATATTTT

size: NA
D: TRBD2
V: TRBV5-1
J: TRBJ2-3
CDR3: CASSPLTSGGPADTQYF
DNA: TGCGCCAGCAGCCCATTGACTAGCGGGGGCCCCGCGGATACGCAGTATTTT

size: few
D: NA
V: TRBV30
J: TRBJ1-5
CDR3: CAWSRTDNQPQHF
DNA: TGTGCCTGGAGTCGGACAGATAATCAGCCCCAGCATTTT

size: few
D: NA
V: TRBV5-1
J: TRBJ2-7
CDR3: CASSSQVTYEQYF
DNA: TGCGCCAGCAGCTCACAGGTGACCTACGAGCAGTACTTC

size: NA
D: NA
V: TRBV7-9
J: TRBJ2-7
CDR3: CASSLQETEQYF
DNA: TGTGCCAGCAGCTTGCAAGAAACCGAGCAGTACTTC

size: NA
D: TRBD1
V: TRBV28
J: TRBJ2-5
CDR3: CASSRDSTRTQYF
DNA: TGTGCCAGCAGCCGGGACAGCACTAGGACCCAGTACTTC

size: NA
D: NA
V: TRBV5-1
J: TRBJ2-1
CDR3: CASSLVGRGFYEQFF
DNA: TGCGCCAGCAGCTTGGTGGGCAGGGGATTCTATGAGCAGTTCTTC

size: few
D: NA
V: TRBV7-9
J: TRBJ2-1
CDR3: CATRRGEQFF
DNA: TGTGCCACAAGAAGGGGTGAGCAGTTCTTC

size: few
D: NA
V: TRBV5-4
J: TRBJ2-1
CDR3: CASSTERVYNEQFF
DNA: TGTGCCAGCAGCACTGAGAGGGTTTACAATGAGCAGTTCTTC

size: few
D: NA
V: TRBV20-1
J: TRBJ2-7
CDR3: CSAVQKYEQYF
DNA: TGCAGTGCAGTACAGAAGTACGAGCAGTACTTC

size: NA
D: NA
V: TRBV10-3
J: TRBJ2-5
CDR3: CAISTGGQAETQYF
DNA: TGTGCCATCAGTACCGGTGGACAAGCAGAGACCCAGTACTTC

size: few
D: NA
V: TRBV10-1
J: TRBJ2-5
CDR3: CASSSTGLSETQYF
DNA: TGCGCCAGCAGCTCTACGGGGCTTTCAGAGACCCAGTACTTC

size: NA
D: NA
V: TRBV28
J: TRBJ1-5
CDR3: CASTSEGRNQPQHF
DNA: TGTGCCAGCACCTCCGAGGGGAGGAATCAGCCCCAGCATTTT

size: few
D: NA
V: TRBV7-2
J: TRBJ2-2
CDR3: CASSFVRGELFF
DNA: TGTGCCAGCAGCTTTGTTCGCGGGGAGCTGTTTTTT

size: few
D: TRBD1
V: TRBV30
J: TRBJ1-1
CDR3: CAFSTGGAGNTEAFF
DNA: TGTGCCTTTTCGACAGGGGGCGCGGGGAACACTGAAGCTTTCTTT

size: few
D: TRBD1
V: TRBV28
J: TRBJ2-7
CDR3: CASSPGTGGEQYF
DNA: TGTGCCAGCAGCCCCGGGACAGGTGGAGAGCAGTACTTC

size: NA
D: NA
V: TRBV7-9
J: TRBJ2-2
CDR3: CAITDGELFF
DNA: TGTGCCATCACCGACGGGGAGCTGTTTTTT

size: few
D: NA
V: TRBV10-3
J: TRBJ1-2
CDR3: CAISTRGAEDGYTF
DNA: TGTGCCATCAGTACCAGGGGCGCGGAGGATGGCTACACCTTC

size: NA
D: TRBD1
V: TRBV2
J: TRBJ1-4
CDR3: CASSEQGVPNEKLFF
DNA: TGTGCCAGCAGTGAACAGGGGGTTCCGAATGAAAAACTGTTTTTT

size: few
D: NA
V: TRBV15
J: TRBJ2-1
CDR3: CATSRDGMEEPGNEQFF
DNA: TGTGCCACCAGCAGAGATGGGATGGAAGAGCCTGGCAATGAGCAGTTCTTC

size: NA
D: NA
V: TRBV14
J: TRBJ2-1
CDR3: CASSQVQYGEQFF
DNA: TGTGCCAGCAGCCAAGTTCAGTATGGTGAGCAGTTCTTC

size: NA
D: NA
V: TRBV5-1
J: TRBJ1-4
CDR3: CASSLRTTNEKLFF
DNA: TGCGCCAGCAGCTTGAGAACAACTAATGAAAAACTGTTTTTT

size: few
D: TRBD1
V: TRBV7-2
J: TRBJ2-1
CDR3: CASSSRDRGHNEQFF
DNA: TGTGCCAGCAGTTCCCGGGACAGGGGCCACAATGAGCAGTTCTTC

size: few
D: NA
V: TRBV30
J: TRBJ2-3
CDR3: CAWTPQDTQYF
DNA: TGTGCCTGGACTCCACAAGATACGCAGTATTTT

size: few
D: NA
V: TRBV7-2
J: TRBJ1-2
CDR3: CASSLFTVQVGYTF
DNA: TGTGCCAGCAGCTTATTTACAGTCCAGGTTGGCTACACCTTC

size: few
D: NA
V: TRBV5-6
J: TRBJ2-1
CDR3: CASSISGRIPSSYNEQFF
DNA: TGTGCCAGCAGCATATCGGGACGAATCCCGAGCTCCTACAATGAGCAGTTCTTC

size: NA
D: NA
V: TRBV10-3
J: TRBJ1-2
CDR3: CAISETRGSGYTF
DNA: TGTGCCATCAGTGAGACCCGAGGCTCTGGCTACACCTTC

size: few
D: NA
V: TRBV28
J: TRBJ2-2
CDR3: CASSSGGDTGELFF
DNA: TGTGCCAGCAGCTCCGGGGGAGACACCGGGGAGCTGTTTTTT

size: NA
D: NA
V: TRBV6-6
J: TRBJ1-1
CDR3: CASRSDPNTEAFF
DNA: TGTGCCAGCAGGTCCGATCCGAACACTGAAGCTTTCTTT

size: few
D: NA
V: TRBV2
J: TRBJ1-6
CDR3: CASSEQGTIPLHF
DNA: TGTGCCAGCAGTGAACAGGGGACAATACCCCTCCACTTT

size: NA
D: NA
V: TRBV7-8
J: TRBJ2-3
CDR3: CASSLRRAGTDTQYF
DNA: TGTGCCAGCAGCTTACGCAGGGCAGGCACAGATACGCAGTATTTT

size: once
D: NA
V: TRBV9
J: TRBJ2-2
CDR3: CASGAGINTGELFF
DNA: TGTGCCAGCGGGGCGGGGATTAACACCGGGGAGCTGTTTTTT

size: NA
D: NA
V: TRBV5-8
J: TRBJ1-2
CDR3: CASSLGQIDYGYTF
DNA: TGTGCCAGCAGCTTGGGGCAGATAGACTATGGCTACACCTTC

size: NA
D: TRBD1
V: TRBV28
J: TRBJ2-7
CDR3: CASGQGSYEQYF
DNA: TGTGCCAGCGGACAGGGATCCTACGAGCAGTACTTC

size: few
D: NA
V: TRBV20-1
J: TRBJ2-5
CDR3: CSAATSKTQYF
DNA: TGCAGTGCAGCAACTTCTAAGACCCAGTACTTC

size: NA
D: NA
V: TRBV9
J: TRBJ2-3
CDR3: CASSVSGLSTDTQYF
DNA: TGTGCCAGCAGCGTATCAGGCCTAAGCACAGATACGCAGTATTTT

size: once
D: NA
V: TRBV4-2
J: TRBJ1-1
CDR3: CASSQGSKMNTEAFF
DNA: TGTGCCAGCAGCCAAGGTTCGAAGATGAACACTGAAGCTTTCTTT

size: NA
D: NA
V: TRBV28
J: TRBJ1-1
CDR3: CASSLVGAITNTEAFF
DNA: TGTGCCAGCAGTTTAGTGGGGGCTATTACGAACACTGAAGCTTTCTTT

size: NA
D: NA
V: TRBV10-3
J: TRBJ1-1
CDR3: CAISESVNTEAFF
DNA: TGTGCCATCAGTGAGTCGGTGAACACTGAAGCTTTCTTT

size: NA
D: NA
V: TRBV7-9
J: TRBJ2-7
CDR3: CASSLGGSPQEYF
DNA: TGTGCCAGCAGCTTAGGTGGCAGCCCTCAGGAGTACTTC

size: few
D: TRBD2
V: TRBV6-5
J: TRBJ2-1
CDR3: CASSYSSGAYNEQFF
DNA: TGTGCCAGCAGTTACAGTAGCGGGGCCTACAATGAGCAGTTCTTC

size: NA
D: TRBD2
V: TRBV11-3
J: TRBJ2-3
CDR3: CASSKTSGSTDTQYF
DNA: TGTGCCAGCAGCAAGACTAGCGGGAGCACAGATACGCAGTATTTT

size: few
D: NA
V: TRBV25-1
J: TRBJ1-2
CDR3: CASSEYVSSHYGYTF
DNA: TGTGCCAGCAGTGAATATGTATCCAGCCACTATGGCTACACCTTC

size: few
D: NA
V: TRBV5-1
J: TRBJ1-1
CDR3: CASSLIRGEAFF
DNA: TGCGCCAGCAGCTTGATACGCGGAGAAGCTTTCTTT

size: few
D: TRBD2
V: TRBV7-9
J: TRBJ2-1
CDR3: CASSPIGPSGRHDEQFF
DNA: TGTGCCAGCAGCCCGATAGGTCCTAGCGGGAGACACGATGAGCAGTTCTTC